Each of the 26 T cell receptor beta chains below was sequenced from the same sample in a study of human T cells and chemical hapten exposure. Time point specified: patch test 1, 2 weeks after DPC sensitization. Regarding treatment: therapeutic diphenylcyclopropenone sensitization with weekly scalp DPC. Each CDR3 protein is one row after TCRdb ran MiXCR on the RACE reads. The data contain 150,000 to 200,000 distinct CDR3 sequences, roughly 15% of them seen just once; the ten biggest clones take up 1.5% to 2%. The specimen comprised whole blood, sampled in connection with sensitization to the hapten diphenylcyclopropenone (DPC). The receptor source for this set is a woman aged 30 to 39 with alopecia areata. Some clones in this sample may be carry-over from other donors' samples.

There are many counts of this clonotype. CDR3 region: CASSSGSGANVLTF. CDR3 sequence (DNA): TGTGCCAGCAGCTCGGGCTCTGGGGCCAACGTCCTGACTTTC. The chain couples TRBV7-2 to TRBJ2-6; no clear D. V lost 4 bases and J 0 bases, leaving 4 bases between the germline ends. The germline V gene has CDR1 SGHTA and CDR2 FQGNSA. The CDR3 extends over 14 amino acids.

This clonotype was recorded at least ten times. This rearrangement joins TRBV6-2 or TRBV6-3 to TRBJ1-5; 7 positions match TRBD1. V dropped 5 bases and J dropped 0; count of bases not matched to a gene: 1. Germline CDR1 is MNHEY and CDR2 is SVGEGT. There are 14 residues in the CDR3. The CDR3 DNA is TGTGCCAGCAGTCAGGGGGGTAGCAATCAGCCCCAGCATTTT. It yields the protein CASSQGGSNQPQHF.

This clonotype appeared many times. This chain joins TRBV29-1 and TRBJ1-1; D gene uncertain. V was cut by 4 bases and J by 4 bases, with 13 bases left in between. Germline V gives CDR1 SQVTM, CDR2 ANQGSEA. The CDR3 consists of 13 residues. The CDR3 region is CSVATDLTTEAFF. For the CDR3, the DNA is TGCAGCGTTGCAACAGACCTTACCACTGAAGCTTTCTTT. Based on the CDR3 plus reference TRBV29-1 and TRBJ1-1, the full variable domain is SAVISQKPSRDICQRGTSLTIQCQVDSQVTMMFWYRQQPGQSLTLIATANQGSEATYESGFVIDKFPISRPNLTFSTLTVSNMSPEDSSIYLCSVATDLTTEAFFGQGTRLTVV.

The table lists this clonotype with many counts. The CDR3 coding sequence is TGTGCCAGCAGTCCACCGACAGTTATGAACACTGAAGCTTTCTTT. Its translation is CASSPPTVMNTEAFF. This sequence joins TRBV28 and TRBJ1-1; maybe TRBD1 (5 bases). This CDR3 has 15 residues. Germline-derived CDR1 and CDR2 are MDHEN and SYDVKM. V was clipped by 5 bases and J by 0 bases, with 13 bases between them. Variable domain in full (rest from reference TRBV28 and TRBJ1-1): DVKVTQSSRYLVKRTGEKVFLECVQDMDHENMFWYRQDPGLGLRLIYFSYDVKMKEKGDIPEGYSVSREKKERFSLILESASTNQTSMYLCASSPPTVMNTEAFFGQGTRLTVV.

This clonotype showed up just a few times. The V gene is TRBV20-1, the J gene TRBJ1-1, with 9 bases identical to TRBD1. V lost 5 bases, J lost 2 bases, and 3 bases stayed unmatched. The CDR3 is 13 residues long. The V gene's germline CDR1 is DFQATT and CDR2 SNEGSKA (reference sequence). CDR3 loop: CSADRGANTEAFF. The CDR3 DNA sequence: TGCAGTGCTGACAGGGGGGCAAACACTGAAGCTTTCTTT.

The V gene is TRBV2, the J gene TRBJ2-5; the D gene is possibly TRBD2 (6 bases). This CDR3 has 11 amino acids. Germline V lookup: CDR1 SNHLY, CDR2 FYNNEI. Deletions cut 11 bases from V and 3 bases from J, with 10 bases between. The chain's CDR3 is CAGWTKETQYF. Here the CDR3 DNA reads TGTGCCGGGTGGACTAAAGAGACCCAGTACTTC.

The chain is built from TRBV20-1 and TRBJ2-3, with 12 bases that match TRBD2. The J segment lost 3 bases and the V segment lost 1 base, leaving 5 bases of the junction unmatched. This CDR3 is built from 16 residues. Germline CDR1 and CDR2: DFQATT and SNEGSKA (reference sequence). The CDR3 nucleotides are TGCAGTGCTAGAGTGGCTAGCGGGGGGGCGACAGATACGCAGTATTTT. It specifies CSARVASGGATDTQYF.

The V gene is TRBV20-1, the J gene TRBJ2-1; a weak D match, TRBD1 (6 bases). Germline loops: CDR1 DFQATT, CDR2 SNEGSKA (reference sequence). The CDR3 is made up of 13 amino acids. With 3 bases removed from V and 4 bases from J, the gap between germline ends came to 10 bases. Written as DNA, the CDR3 is TGCAGTGCTAGTGTGGGACATTACAATGAGCAGTTCTTC. Translating gives CSASVGHYNEQFF.

V usage is TRBV7-9 and J usage is TRBJ2-3, with D perhaps given as TRBD1 or TRBD2 (5 bases each). The CDR3 covers 17 residues. Germline CDR1 SEHNR, CDR2 FQNEAQ (reference sequence). The V gene lost 7 bases and the J gene lost 0 bases, with 20 bases spanning the gap. The CDR3: CASNAMTGLPSTDTQYF. The DNA of the CDR3 is TGTGCCAGCAACGCAATGACGGGGCTCCCTAGCACAGATACGCAGTATTTT.

This clonotype was recorded many times. The chain employs TRBV28 and TRBJ2-3; D is perhaps TRBD1 (6 bases). Germline CDR1 reads MDHEN; CDR2 reads SYDVKM. V was trimmed by 5 bases and J by 6 bases, leaving 18 bases between them. The CDR3 sequence is 15 residues long. The CDR3 DNA sequence: TGTGCCAGCAGTCCACAGGGCCGCCCGATTGATACGCAGTATTTT. Protein sequence: CASSPQGRPIDTQYF.

This clonotype occurred many times. This sequence joins TRBV27 and TRBJ1-4, with D possibly being TRBD1 (5 bases). Trimming left V 6 bases short and J 7 bases short, with 15 bases between. This CDR3 comprises 14 residues. Germline V gives CDR1 MNHEY, CDR2 SMNVEV (reference sequence). CDR3 in amino acids: CASSKARGTEKLFF. Here the CDR3 DNA reads TGTGCCAGCAGCAAGGCGAGGGGCACTGAAAAACTGTTTTTT.

V is TRBV20-1 and J is TRBJ2-5; 12 bases align to TRBD2. CDR3 length: 15 amino acids. Germline values: CDR1 DFQATT, CDR2 SNEGSKA (reference sequence). V lost 0 bases, J lost 4 bases, and 3 bases stayed unmatched. The CDR3 spells CSARDLAGGLETQYF. CDR3 DNA: TGCAGTGCTAGAGACCTAGCGGGAGGGTTAGAGACCCAGTACTTC.

This clonotype was counted ten times or more. This chain uses TRBV6-2 or TRBV6-3 with TRBJ1-5, with 7 bases that match TRBD1. CDR3 length: 14 residues. J lost 2 bases, V lost 5 bases, and 3 bases had no gene match. Looked up from germline, CDR1 is MNHEY and CDR2 is SVGEGT. CDR3 region: CASSGGQGNQPQHF. For the CDR3, the DNA is TGTGCCAGCAGTGGCGGACAGGGCAATCAGCCCCAGCATTTT.

This clonotype was picked up many times. This chain links TRBV10-2 with TRBJ1-6; 8 bases match TRBD1. Trimming removed 3 bases from V and 10 bases from J; junction bases left unmatched: 5. Germline CDR1 reads WSHSY; CDR2 reads SAAADI. The CDR3 loop spans 14 amino acids. As DNA, the CDR3 is TGCGCCAGCAGTGATCTGAACAGGGGGTCACCCCTCCACTTT. The encoded protein is CASSDLNRGSPLHF.

In this sample, this clonotype turned up many times. V gene TRBV29-1 combines with J gene TRBJ2-2; 7 bases fit TRBD2. V lost 5 bases and J lost 6; bases outside the gene matches: 3. This CDR3 has 12 amino acids. CDR1 SQVTM and CDR2 ANQGSEA come from the germline V gene. This CDR3 is CSVWTRPGELFF. CDR3 DNA sequence: TGCAGCGTTTGGACTAGACCCGGGGAGCTGTTTTTT.

This sequence joins TRBV3-1 and TRBJ2-7; a weak D match, TRBD2 (6 bases). Germline V CDR1 and CDR2: LGHDT, YNNKEL (reference sequence). V lost 4 bases to trimming and J lost 0 bases, with 13 bases between them. CDR3 length: 15 residues. DNA for the CDR3: TGTGCCAGCAGCCGGGGACTGCTCAACTCCTACGAGCAGTACTTC. It specifies CASSRGLLNSYEQYF.

The CDR3 spells CASSLGQGAGTDTQYF. Here the CDR3 DNA reads TGCGCCAGCAGCCTCGGACAGGGGGCGGGCACAGATACGCAGTATTTT. The V gene is TRBV4-3, the J gene TRBJ2-3, with 11 positions matching TRBD1. Germline V CDR1 and CDR2: LGHNA, YSLEER. CDR3 length equals 16 residues. V lost 4 bases to trimming and J lost 1 base; unmatched junction nucleotides: 4.

The chain links TRBV2 to TRBJ2-5; possibly TRBD1 for D (6 bases). The CDR3 spans 14 residues. The germline V gene has CDR1 SNHLY and CDR2 FYNNEI. With 2 bases removed from V and 0 bases from J, the gap between germline ends came to 7 bases. Here the CDR3 DNA reads TGTGCCAGCAGTGAACAGGGGAACCAAGAGACCCAGTACTTC. It codes for CASSEQGNQETQYF.

Many counts were recorded for this clonotype. V gene TRBV2 combines with J gene TRBJ1-5, with TRBD1 identical over 10 bases. Germline CDR1 and CDR2: SNHLY and FYNNEI. The CDR3 has 14 amino acids. With 7 bases clipped from V and 5 bases from J, the junction kept 5 bases outside the gene matches. The DNA of the CDR3 is TGTGCCAGCAACGGACAGGGGGTCGATCAGCCCCAGCATTTT. Its translation is CASNGQGVDQPQHF.

This clonotype was observed a few times. This chain joins TRBV2 and TRBJ2-3; D is undetermined. The V and J ends lost 8 bases and 7 bases respectively, with 7 bases between them. Germline CDR1 reads SNHLY; CDR2 reads FYNNEI. This CDR3 has 10 amino acids. The CDR3 bases are TGTGCCAGCGGCCAGAATACGCAGTATTTT. This encodes CASGQNTQYF.

The chain recombines TRBV6-5 with TRBJ2-7; TRBD2 matches 10 bases. J was trimmed by 0 bases and V by 8 bases; bases with no gene match: 13. The germline CDR1 and CDR2 sequences are MNHEY and SVGAGI. The CDR3 covers 17 residues. Here the CDR3 reads CASSEPPLAGLSYEQYF. CDR3 nucleotide sequence: TGTGCCAGCTCCGAACCGCCACTAGCGGGGCTCTCCTACGAGCAGTACTTC.

The rearrangement joins TRBV28 to TRBJ2-7; D not resolved. Germline CDR1 MDHEN, CDR2 SYDVKM. The CDR3 contains 16 residues. Trimming shortened V by 6 bases and J by 0 bases, and 18 bases separated the two germline ends. CDR3 region: CASSPEYVASSYEQYF. The CDR3, as DNA: TGTGCCAGCAGCCCGGAGTATGTAGCAAGCTCCTACGAGCAGTACTTC.

This clonotype showed up just a few times. This sequence joins TRBV20-1 and TRBJ1-2; 12 bases map to TRBD1. This CDR3 has 15 amino acids. CDR1 is DFQATT, CDR2 SNEGSKA, per germline (reference sequence). V trimming: 3 bases; J trimming: 7 bases; junction bases outside the gene matches: 9. The DNA of the CDR3 is TGCAGTGCTAGGACTTGGGGACAGGGGGCAGGTGGCTACACCTTC. This translates into CSARTWGQGAGGYTF.

This clonotype was seen repeatedly, ten times or more. The V call is TRBV7-2, the J call TRBJ2-1, with TRBD2 matching 14 bases. CDR3 size: 15 residues. J was trimmed by 9 bases and V by 3 bases; bases with no gene match: 4. Germline V gene data show CDR1 as SGHTA and CDR2 as FQGNSA. The CDR3 DNA follows: TGTGCCAGCAGCTTCCGACTAGCGGGAGGGGGTGAGCAGTTCTTC. Amino acids: CASSFRLAGGGEQFF.

The chain has TRBV27 and TRBJ2-7; D is uncertain. Germline V gene sequence: CDR1 MNHEY, CDR2 SMNVEV (reference sequence). There are 13 residues in the CDR3. V was clipped by 2 bases and J by 2 bases, with 7 bases between them. The CDR3 bases are TGTGCCAGCAGTTTAACTCGTGCCTACGAGCAGTACTTC. Its translation: CASSLTRAYEQYF.

There are many counts of this clonotype. V usage is TRBV2 and J usage is TRBJ2-2, with 9 bases identical to TRBD2. From germline, CDR1 is SNHLY and CDR2 FYNNEI. The junction had 5 bases not matched to a gene; V was cut back by 5 bases and J by 7 bases. This CDR3 is 14 amino acids long. CDR3 nucleotide sequence: TGTGCCAGCAGTACGACTAGCGGTGGCGGGGAGCTGTTTTTT. It translates to CASSTTSGGGELFF.